The clone carrying this T cell receptor (beta chain) was counted only a few times. Its antigen is not known. These data belong to a study of T-cell memory formation after mild COVID-19. General observations from the study: Certain responding clones were present in pre-infection memory, suggesting participation of cross-reactive memory. Confirmation was lacking for SARS-CoV-2 specificity of second-wave clones that peaked on day 37.

Germline CDR1 reads MNHEY; CDR2 reads SVGEGT. The CDR3 extends over 14 amino acids. V gave up 5 bases and J gave up 1 base; unmatched junction bases: 3. Employing constant-segment primers, 5'RACE generated TCR alpha and TCR beta cDNA libraries bearing sample barcodes and UMIs. TCRdb called the 5' RACE reads again in MiXCR, with one record for every CDR3 protein. The sample carries roughly 150,000 distinct CDR3 sequences, 10% to 15% recorded once. The TCR was taken from a man between 18 and 29 years old who had mild COVID-19 (a few samples of this study predate the infection). Cell type and time point are not known. Sequencing was done on a sample of PBMCs or a T cell subset sorted from them (not recorded which). The chain employs TRBV6-2 or TRBV6-3 and TRBJ2-5; 8 bases map to TRBD1. The CDR3 sequence is CASSQGASQETQYF. DNA for the CDR3: TGTGCCAGCAGTCAGGGGGCGAGCCAAGAGACCCAGTACTTC.